This record covers a single T cell receptor beta chain. No antigen is known for it. One base away there is no much larger clone; base qualities are not given. The source of the sample is a study of technical replicates of blood from a few donors (dated by TCRdb to 2016 to 2017). The germline V gene (reference sequence) yields SEHNR for CDR1 and FQNEAQ for CDR2. The CDR3 numbers 14 residues from cysteine through phenylalanine. Only CDR3 DNA remains: 42 bases, in frame from the first base. V is shortened by 4 bases, J by 8 bases, and the region joining them spans 14 bases. The library was prepared using the immunoSEQ multiplex PCR assay. What TCRdb holds here is the immuneACCESS table cut down to in-frame rearrangements. Part of the clones is not present; checked against another copy, under half of the missing clones reflect an unresolved V gene, and the others are unexplained. Present in this sample are 80,000 to 90,000 clones, around 94% of which were seen just once. The ten largest clones capture around 0.25% of the sample.

The rearrangement joined TRBV7-9 to TRBJ1-4, with the D segment identity uncertain. The source is a human donor in good health. The material sequenced was T cells isolated from PBMCs. CDR3 protein: CASSSQGRKEKLFF. The DNA sequence is given as TGTGCCAGCAGCTCCCAAGGGAGAAAGGAAAAACTGTTTTTT.